One sample yielded the 32 T cell receptor beta chains listed below, sequenced in a study of early T cells in non-severe SARS-CoV-2 infection. TCRdb independently ran MiXCR on the 5' RACE reads; one entry per CDR3 protein. Of about 27,000 distinct CDR3 sequences listed, around 5.5% are singletons. The sequenced sample consisted of whole blood. All receptors derive from an adult who was a healthcare worker with PCR-confirmed SARS-CoV-2 infection or an uninfected control (not recorded which).

This clonotype was counted between two and nine times. The chain recombines TRBV19 with TRBJ2-7; TRBD1 or TRBD2 may be the D gene (6 bases each). In germline, CDR1 is LNHDA, CDR2 SQIVND (reference sequence). Trimming removed 6 bases at V and 3 bases at J, with 12 bases between. CDR3 length equals 13 residues. The CDR3 coding sequence is TGTGCCAGTAGCGGGGGCTCGGGCTACGAGCAGTACTTC. Amino acids: CASSGGSGYEQYF.

By its share, this clonotype is medium-sized. This chain joins TRBV7-8 and TRBJ1-3; 10 bases are shared with TRBD1. Germline CDR1 SGHVS, CDR2 FQNEAQ. The V and J ends lost 5 bases and 3 bases, in that order; junction bases with no gene match: 7. The CDR3 extends over 16 amino acids. In DNA form, the CDR3 reads TGTGCCAGCAGCCGATTCGGGACAGGGGTTGGAAACACCATATATTTT. Amino acid sequence: CASSRFGTGVGNTIYF.

In its sample, this clonotype was seen many times. The V gene is TRBV30, the J gene TRBJ1-1; 9 bases align to TRBD1. V was clipped by 4 bases and J by 4 bases; unmatched bases: 13. Germline CDR1 GTSNPN, CDR2 SVGIG (reference sequence). The CDR3 covers 16 residues. The CDR3 sequence: CAWKGGYRGLFTEAFF. CDR3 coding DNA: TGTGCCTGGAAGGGCGGTTACAGGGGGCTTTTCACTGAAGCTTTCTTT. Combining the CDR3 with reference TRBV30 and TRBJ1-1 gives the whole variable domain SQTIHQWPATLVQPVGSPLSLECTVEGTSNPNLYWYRQAAGRGLQLLFYSVGIGQISSEVPQNLSASRPQDRQFILSSKKLLLSDSGFYLCAWKGGYRGLFTEAFFGQGTRLTVV.

This clonotype rates as medium-sized (0.01 to 0.1%). This rearrangement joins TRBV4-2 to TRBJ2-7; 11 bases are a match to TRBD2. Germline V gene lookup returns CDR1 LGHNA and CDR2 YNFKEQ. Unmatched junction bases numbered 6, after V lost 1 base and J lost 1 base. The CDR3 runs 17 residues. CDR3 amino acids: CASSQALAGGPSYEQYF. The DNA for the CDR3 is TGTGCCAGCAGCCAAGCCCTAGCGGGGGGCCCTTCCTACGAGCAGTACTTC.

The sample holds many counts of this clonotype. V is TRBV29-1 and J is TRBJ1-5; TRBD1 agrees at 7 bases. The V segment lost 6 bases and the J segment 2 bases; nucleotides outside the gene matches: 4. CDR3 size: 13 residues. Germline CDR1 is SQVTM and CDR2 is ANQGSEA. CDR3 loop: CSVSGGRNQPQHF. The DNA of the CDR3 is TGCAGCGTCTCAGGGGGTCGCAATCAGCCCCAGCATTTT.

This clonotype was picked up many times. The chain joins TRBV29-1 to TRBJ2-1; 11 bases agree with TRBD2. The CDR3 totals 14 residues. CDR1 is SQVTM, CDR2 ANQGSEA, per germline. The V gene end was trimmed by 6 bases and the J gene end by 6 bases; junction bases not matched to a gene: 7. CDR3 DNA: TGCAGCGTCCTACTAGCGGGGGATAGCAATGAGCAGTTCTTC. Protein sequence: CSVLLAGDSNEQFF.

The table lists this clonotype with many counts. Its ends do not fully match the called genes, so a read error is possible. The CDR3: CASSKGQKETQYF. In DNA, the CDR3 is TGTGCCAGCAGCAAGGGGCAGAAAGAGACTCAGTACTTC. The chain is built from TRBV7-9 and TRBJ2-5; TRBD1 is a possible D gene (5 bases). CDR1 and CDR2 (germline): SEHNR, FQNEAQ (reference sequence). This CDR3 is 13 amino acids long.

The genes are TRBV11-3 and TRBJ2-1; 7 nucleotides agree with TRBD2. The CDR3 runs to 15 residues. The trim removed 5 bases at V and 0 bases at J, leaving 4 bases unmatched. The germline V gene encodes CDR1 SGHNT and CDR2 YENEEA. The CDR3 DNA is TGTGCCAGCAGCCCGCGGGGGAGCTCCTACAATGAGCAGTTCTTC. It codes for CASSPRGSSYNEQFF.

This chain links TRBV6-2 or TRBV6-3 with TRBJ2-1; D not certain. CDR3 size: 15 residues. CDR1 and CDR2 (germline): MNHEY, SVGEGT. V was trimmed by 6 bases and J by 1 base, leaving 13 bases between them. CDR3 amino acids: CASSSPLGSYNEQFF. The CDR3 nucleotides read TGTGCCAGCAGCTCCCCCCTGGGTTCCTACAATGAGCAGTTCTTC.

This clonotype has at least ten counts. The rearrangement links TRBV29-1 to TRBJ2-7; no clear D. The CDR3 is 13 amino acids. Trimming removed 6 bases from V and 1 base from J, with 13 bases in between. Germline V lookup: CDR1 SQVTM, CDR2 ANQGSEA. CDR3 coding DNA: TGCAGCGTGGCCTTAACCCTTTCCTACGAGCAGTACTTC. Translating it yields CSVALTLSYEQYF.

This clonotype appeared a few times. The rearrangement links TRBV7-2 to TRBJ1-2; D is ambiguous. Germline V lookup: CDR1 SGHTA, CDR2 FQGNSA. The length of the CDR3 is 12 residues. V was cut by 1 base and J by 12 bases, with 12 bases left in between. The CDR3 region is CASSLGSAAHTF. CDR3 bases: TGTGCCAGCAGCTTAGGCTCTGCGGCCCACACCTTC.

This clonotype was observed at least ten times. The chain joins TRBV12-3 or TRBV12-4 to TRBJ1-4, with TRBD1 identical over 8 bases. V dropped 1 base and J dropped 4; count of bases not matched to a gene: 8. The CDR3 runs 17 residues. CDR3 coding DNA: TGTGCCAGCAGTTTAGGGACAGGGCCGACGGTTAATGAAAAACTGTTTTTT. Protein sequence: CASSLGTGPTVNEKLFF.

V gene TRBV6-5 combines with J gene TRBJ2-7; D is perhaps TRBD2 (5 bases). The germline V and J ends were trimmed by 5 bases and 3 bases, with 5 bases remaining between them. Germline CDR1 is MNHEY and CDR2 is SVGAGI. There are 11 residues in the CDR3. For the CDR3, the DNA is TGTGCCAGCAGTACTAGCTACGAGCAGTACTTC. Translation: CASSTSYEQYF.

This clonotype was counted ten times or more. The chain employs TRBV25-1 and TRBJ1-6, with 8 positions matching TRBD1. J was trimmed by 9 bases and V by 4 bases; bases with no gene match: 8. The CDR3 extends over 15 amino acids. CDR1 and CDR2 (germline): MGHDK, SYGVNS. Here the CDR3 DNA reads TGTGCCAGCAGTGGCCGGACAGGGAGGACTTCACCCCTCCACTTT. Translating gives CASSGRTGRTSPLHF.

This clonotype was detected ten times or more. V is TRBV6-5 and J is TRBJ2-7; tentative D call: TRBD2 (5 bases). Trimming cost V 8 bases and J 5 bases, with 16 bases left between them. CDR3 size: 13 residues. Germline loops: CDR1 MNHEY, CDR2 SVGAGI. This CDR3 reads CASSPGISHEQYF. CDR3 in DNA: TGTGCCAGCTCCCCCGGGATAAGCCACGAGCAGTACTTC.

In this sample, this clonotype turned up many times. V gene TRBV15 combines with J gene TRBJ2-7, with D perhaps TRBD2 (6 bases). Germline CDR1 is LNHNV and CDR2 is YYDKDF (reference sequence). CDR3 length: 14 amino acids. Trimming shortened V by 0 bases and J by 2 bases, and 8 bases separated the two germline ends. The CDR3 here is CATSRDGGTYEQYF. As DNA, the CDR3 is TGTGCCACCAGCAGAGATGGGGGGACCTACGAGCAGTACTTC.

In its sample, this clonotype was seen many times. V gene TRBV30 combines with J gene TRBJ1-1; perhaps TRBD1 as D (6 bases). CDR1 is GTSNPN and CDR2 is SVGIG in the germline V gene (reference sequence). There are 13 residues in the CDR3. The V and J ends lost 5 bases and 1 base respectively, with 11 bases between them. CDR3 sequence reads: CAWGRGGNTEAFF. The CDR3 nucleotides read TGTGCCTGGGGTAGGGGGGGGAACACTGAAGCTTTCTTT.

Ten or more counts support this clonotype. V gene TRBV11-2 combines with J gene TRBJ1-5; TRBD1 is a possible D gene (6 bases). Trimming stripped 4 bases from V and 0 bases from J, with 13 bases between. Germline V CDR1 and CDR2: SGHAT, FQNNGV. The length of the CDR3 is 16 residues. DNA of the CDR3: TGTGCCAGCAGCTCGGACAGTCCCTATAGCAATCAGCCCCAGCATTTT. Protein sequence: CASSSDSPYSNQPQHF. The full variable domain, with the rest looked up from reference TRBV11-2 and TRBJ1-5, is EAGVAQSPRYKIIEKRQSVAFWCNPISGHATLYWYQQILGQGPKLLIQFQNNGVVDDSQLPKDRFSAERLKGVDSTLKIQPAKLEDSAVYLCASSSDSPYSNQPQHFGDGTRLSIL.

This clonotype was observed at least ten times. The chain joins TRBV5-1 to TRBJ2-5, with TRBD2 matching over 7 bases. The V gene end was trimmed by 2 bases and the J gene end by 4 bases; junction bases not matched to a gene: 8. Germline CDR1 SGHRS, CDR2 YFSETQ. This CDR3 has 15 residues. This CDR3 is CASSFWAGVRETQYF. Here the CDR3 DNA reads TGCGCCAGCAGCTTCTGGGCGGGGGTACGAGAGACCCAGTACTTC. The entire variable domain, with the rest obtained from reference TRBV5-1 and TRBJ2-5, is as follows: KAGVTQTPRYLIKTRGQQVTLSCSPISGHRSVSWYQQTPGQGLQFLFEYFSETQRNKGNFPGRFSGRQFSNSRSEMNVSTLELGDSALYLCASSFWAGVRETQYFGPGTRLLVL.

The chain carries TRBV20-1 and TRBJ2-2, with D perhaps given as TRBD1 or TRBD2 (5 bases each). The CDR3 extends over 14 amino acids. V lost 6 bases and J 1 base, leaving 12 bases between the germline ends. The germline gives CDR1 DFQATT, CDR2 SNEGSKA (reference sequence). Here the CDR3 reads CSARGGQNTGELFF. CDR3 coding DNA: TGCAGTGCCCGTGGGGGTCAGAACACCGGGGAGCTGTTTTTT.

This clonotype was seen repeatedly, ten times or more. The J gene is TRBJ2-2, the V gene TRBV9, with no clear D. The CDR3 has 11 amino acids. Germline V gene data show CDR1 as SGDLS and CDR2 as YYNGEE. Trimming removed 5 bases from V and 2 bases from J, with 1 base in between. Here the CDR3 reads CASRNTGELFF. CDR3 coding DNA: TGTGCCAGCAGAAACACCGGGGAGCTGTTTTTT.

In the case of this clonotype: A much larger clone differs by one base, so this may be a read error. The V and J genes are TRBV10-2 and TRBJ2-6; 9 bases agree with TRBD2. The germline V gene has CDR1 WSHSY and CDR2 SAAADI. The CDR3 spans 18 residues. The V gene end was trimmed by 11 bases and the J gene end by 4 bases; junction bases not matched to a gene: 18. The CDR3 bases are TGCGCCGCCATACCCCCTAGCGGGGTCTCGGGCGGGGCCAACGTCCTGACTTTC. This gives the protein CAAIPPSGVSGGANVLTF.

This clonotype was observed many times. V gene TRBV18 combines with J gene TRBJ2-2; D may be TRBD2 (6 bases). The V end was cut by 6 bases, the J end by 0 bases, with 14 bases between. Per germline, CDR1 KGHSH and CDR2 LQKENI. The CDR3 consists of 16 residues. The CDR3 here is CASSAGGASNTGELFF. In DNA form, the CDR3 reads TGTGCCAGCTCTGCGGGCGGGGCCTCGAACACCGGGGAGCTGTTTTTT.

In this sample, this clonotype turned up many times. The chain is built from TRBV20-1 and TRBJ2-1, with 9 positions matching TRBD2. CDR1 and CDR2 from the germline V gene are DFQATT and SNEGSKA (reference sequence). The V gene end was trimmed by 3 bases and the J gene end by 6 bases; junction bases not matched to a gene: 6. The CDR3 consists of 14 residues. CDR3 nucleotides: TGCAGTGCTAGCAGCGGGGGGCCTGGCAATGAGCAGTTCTTC. Translation: CSASSGGPGNEQFF.

This chain's CDR3 is CASSSLLAGGYEQYF. The DNA of the CDR3 is TGCGCCAGCAGCTCCTTACTAGCGGGGGGCTACGAGCAGTACTTC. The rearrangement links TRBV5-1 to TRBJ2-7; 12 bases match TRBD2. This CDR3 has 15 residues. Germline V CDR1 and CDR2: SGHRS, YFSETQ. Losses at the gene ends were 3 bases for V and 3 bases for J; bases not matched to a gene: 4. Variable domain in full (rest from reference TRBV5-1 and TRBJ2-7): KAGVTQTPRYLIKTRGQQVTLSCSPISGHRSVSWYQQTPGQGLQFLFEYFSETQRNKGNFPGRFSGRQFSNSRSEMNVSTLELGDSALYLCASSSLLAGGYEQYFGPGTRLTVT.

Ten or more counts support this clonotype. The chain joins TRBV6-6 to TRBJ1-4; 9 bases are a match to TRBD1. From germline, CDR1 is MNHNY and CDR2 SVGAGI (reference sequence). With V trimmed by 4 bases and J by 7 bases, 7 bases remained unmatched. The CDR3 loop spans 15 amino acids. CDR3 loop: CASSSPGQGGEKLFF. The CDR3 DNA is TGTGCCAGCAGTTCCCCGGGACAGGGAGGTGAAAAACTGTTTTTT.

This clonotype was seen repeatedly, ten times or more. The J gene is TRBJ1-1, the V gene TRBV18; D is possibly TRBD1 (5 bases). The CDR3 contains 14 residues. V lost 3 bases and J lost 4, with 12 bases in between. Germline-derived CDR1 and CDR2 are KGHSH and LQKENI. CDR3 in amino acids: CASSPPGGGTEAFF. CDR3 nucleotides: TGTGCCAGCTCACCCCCTGGGGGAGGCACTGAAGCTTTCTTT. Full variable domain (rest looked up from reference TRBV18 and TRBJ1-1): NAGVMQNPRHLVRRRGQEARLRCSPMKGHSHVYWYRQLPEEGLKFMVYLQKENIIDESGMPKERFSAEFPKEGPSILRIQQVVRGDSAAYFCASSPPGGGTEAFFGQGTRLTVV.

This clonotype came up a few times. This chain connects TRBV7-3 to TRBJ2-3, with a tentative D call TRBD1 (6 bases). The CDR3 extends over 14 amino acids. Trimming pared 3 bases from V and 8 bases from J, leaving 15 bases between. Germline V gene data show CDR1 as SGHTA and CDR2 as FQGTGA. CDR3: CASSLSLVGATQYF. CDR3 bases: TGTGCCAGCAGCTTGAGTCTGGTGGGGGCTACGCAGTATTTT.

This chain uses TRBV27 with TRBJ1-4, with D uncertain. This CDR3 contains 14 residues. Trimming shortened V by 2 bases and J by 8 bases, and 12 bases separated the two germline ends. The germline V gene has CDR1 MNHEY and CDR2 SMNVEV (reference sequence). CDR3 region: CASSLRAAREKLFF. Written as DNA, the CDR3 is TGTGCCAGCAGTTTACGGGCAGCTCGGGAAAAACTGTTTTTT. Filled out from reference TRBV27 and TRBJ1-4, the complete variable domain reads EAQVTQNPRYLITVTGKKLTVTCSQNMNHEYMSWYRQDPGLGLRQIYYSMNVEVTDKGDVPEGYKVSRKEKRNFPLILESPSPNQTSLYFCASSLRAAREKLFFGSGTQLSVL.

This clonotype was counted between two and nine times. J is TRBJ1-5 and V is TRBV6-5; 9 bases line up with TRBD1. Trimming removed 7 bases from V and 5 bases from J; junction bases left unmatched: 9. CDR3 size: 15 residues. Germline V gene data show CDR1 as MNHEY and CDR2 as SVGAGI. In nucleotides, the CDR3 is TGTGCCAGCAAGAGGGACAGGGAAGCGGATCAGCCCCAGCATTTT. It translates to CASKRDREADQPQHF.

This clonotype was counted at least ten times. This chain joins TRBV7-9 and TRBJ2-3; D remains ambiguous. CDR1 and CDR2 (germline): SEHNR, FQNEAQ (reference sequence). CDR3 length equals 13 residues. The V and J ends lost 8 bases and 0 bases respectively, with 9 bases between them. The CDR3 DNA reads TGTGCCAGCGGGGATACGAGCACAGATACGCAGTATTTT. This codes for CASGDTSTDTQYF.

This clonotype was seen at least ten times. V is TRBV24-1 and J is TRBJ2-5; a possible D gene is TRBD2 (5 bases). CDR3 length equals 13 residues. CDR1 is KGHDR and CDR2 is SFDVKD in the germline V gene. Trimming cost V 2 bases and J 7 bases, with 10 bases left between them. This CDR3 is CATSDSGLTTQYF. Written as DNA, the CDR3 is TGTGCCACCAGTGATTCCGGACTTACGACCCAGTACTTC.